The TCR beta chain under discussion was sequenced for a study of blood T cell repertoires in COVID-19. Profiled with immunoSEQ multiplex PCR; TCRdb holds only in-frame clones, not every one. The sample shows 430,000 or so clones, approximately 88% of them seen only once. The CDR3 consists of 13 residues. CDR1 and CDR2 (germline): LNHDA, SQIVND (reference sequence). Trimming left V 5 bases short and J 6 bases short, with 11 bases between. The sequenced material came from PBMCs or T cells enriched from blood (not recorded which). This sequence was found in a woman between 40 and 50 years old who had recovered from COVID-19. V and J are TRBV19 and TRBJ2-4; no firm D call. The CDR3 is CASSPGTLNIQYF. The CDR3 DNA reads as TGTGCCAGTAGTCCCGGTACCCTAAACATTCAGTACTTC.